These T cell receptor beta chains were read from a single sample in a study of blood T cell repertoires in COVID-19. Data came from immunoSEQ multiplex PCR; TCRdb stores just in-frame clones and leaves some out. Here the sample spans about 200,000 clones, approximately 84% being singletons. Material: peripheral blood. The receptors were sampled from a woman between 70 and 85 years old with active or convalescent COVID-19. The CDR3 runs from the conserved cysteine through the conserved F or W. The D gene is left open where the match is weak. Expanded clones get a size class; other rows say once, few or many, or leave the size out.

size: -; J: TRBJ2-7; D: -; V: TRBV11-2; DNA: TGTGCCAGCAGCCAAACTAGCCTCTCCTACGAGCAGTACTTC; CDR3: CASSQTSLSYEQYF
size: -; J: TRBJ1-1; D: -; V: TRBV5-1; DNA: TGCGCCAGCAGCTCACGGACAGCGGCCAGCCTCACTGAAGCTTTCTTT; CDR3: CASSSRTAASLTEAFF
size: -; J: TRBJ2-2; D: TRBD2; V: TRBV9; DNA: TGTGCCAGCAGCGTAGAGCGGGGTCGGGCCGGGGAGCTGTTTTTT; CDR3: CASSVERGRAGELFF
size: -; J: TRBJ2-7; D: TRBD1; V: TRBV19; DNA: TGTGCCAGTAGTGCACAGGGGAACTACGAGCAGTACTTC; CDR3: CASSAQGNYEQYF
size: -; J: TRBJ1-4; D: -; V: TRBV19; DNA: TGTGCCAGTAGGAGGCACGAGGGTACTAATGAAAAACTGTTTTTT; CDR3: CASRRHEGTNEKLFF
size: -; J: TRBJ2-7; D: -; V: TRBV21-1; DNA: TGTGCCAGCAGCAAAAACTTCGTTAACTCGGGGGAGCAGTACTTC; CDR3: CASSKNFVNSGEQYF
size: -; J: TRBJ1-2; D: TRBD1; V: TRBV5-1; DNA: TGCGCCAGCAGCTTGGCCGGGGGACAGGGGGCTTCTGGCTACACCTTC; CDR3: CASSLAGGQGASGYTF
size: few; J: TRBJ1-1; D: -; V: TRBV29-1; DNA: TGCAGCACTTCCGAAGCTTTCTTT; CDR3: CSTSEAFF
size: -; J: TRBJ2-1; D: TRBD2; V: TRBV9; DNA: TGTGCCAGCAGTTCGCTAGCGGGAGGTTACAATGAGCAGTTCTTC; CDR3: CASSSLAGGYNEQFF
size: -; J: TRBJ1-1; D: -; V: TRBV11-3; DNA: TGTGCCAGCAGCTTAGGACACGAGAACACTGAAGCTTTCTTT; CDR3: CASSLGHENTEAFF
size: -; J: TRBJ1-2; D: -; V: TRBV27; DNA: TGTGCCAGCAGTTTATCCCCACAGGGCAGAGAAGGCTACACCTTC; CDR3: CASSLSPQGREGYTF
size: -; J: TRBJ2-2; D: -; V: TRBV7-3; DNA: TGTGCCAGCAGCTCCGGGAACACCGGGGAGCTGTTTTTT; CDR3: CASSSGNTGELFF
size: -; J: TRBJ1-2; D: -; V: TRBV6-2/TRBV6-3; DNA: TGTGCCAGCAGTTACGAAGACAGAGCGTATGGCTACACCTTC; CDR3: CASSYEDRAYGYTF
size: -; J: TRBJ2-7; D: TRBD1; V: TRBV6-5; DNA: TGTGCCAGCAACCCTACCGGGACAGGGGGCAACTGGCAGTACTTC; CDR3: CASNPTGTGGNWQYF
size: -; J: TRBJ2-1; D: TRBD2; V: TRBV25-1; DNA: TGTGCCAGCAGTGAATTTAGAGCGGGAGGATTTAATGAGCAGTTCTTC; CDR3: CASSEFRAGGFNEQFF
size: -; J: TRBJ2-1; D: TRBD2; V: TRBV5-1; DNA: TGCGCCAGCAGCCCCCCCCTTGGCGGGAGGGCCGATGAGCAGTTCTTC; CDR3: CASSPPLGGRADEQFF
size: -; J: TRBJ1-2; D: -; V: TRBV10-3; DNA: TGTGCCATCAACGGTGGGGCCCTAAGCTATGGCTACACCTTC; CDR3: CAINGGALSYGYTF
size: -; J: TRBJ2-7; D: -; V: TRBV2; DNA: TGTGCCAGCAGTGCACTACACGAGCAGTACTTC; CDR3: CASSALHEQYF
size: few; J: TRBJ1-6; D: -; V: TRBV12-3/TRBV12-4; DNA: TGTGCCAGCAGCGCGGGGGGGATTTCACCCCTCCACTTT; CDR3: CASSAGGISPLHF
size: -; J: TRBJ1-5; D: TRBD1; V: TRBV6-5; DNA: TGTGCCAGCAGACCGGGACAGGCCGACAATCAGCCCCAGCATTTT; CDR3: CASRPGQADNQPQHF
size: -; J: TRBJ2-1; D: -; V: TRBV6-2/TRBV6-3; DNA: TGTGCCAGCAGTTACGTACTAGCCCGCAATGAGCAGTTCTTC; CDR3: CASSYVLARNEQFF
size: -; J: TRBJ2-1; D: TRBD1; V: TRBV25-1; DNA: TGTGCCAGCTCTGGACAGGGGCCCTACAATGAGCAGTTCTTC; CDR3: CASSGQGPYNEQFF
size: -; J: TRBJ1-5; D: -; V: TRBV7-9; DNA: TGTGCCAGCAGCTCTTCGGGGGGCGCTGATTTCAATCAGCCCCAGCATTTT; CDR3: CASSSSGGADFNQPQHF
size: -; J: TRBJ2-7; D: TRBD2; V: TRBV19; DNA: TGTGCCAGTAGTATACGGCTAGCGGGAGCCGAGCAGTACTTC; CDR3: CASSIRLAGAEQYF
size: -; J: TRBJ2-7; D: -; V: TRBV11-1; DNA: TGTGCCAGCAGCTGGGGAGGTATGAGCGTCGAGCAGTACTTC; CDR3: CASSWGGMSVEQYF
size: -; J: TRBJ2-7; D: -; V: TRBV3-1/TRBV3-2; DNA: TGTGCCAGCAGCCAAGGCGCTAGACTCGAGCAGTACTTC; CDR3: CASSQGARLEQYF
size: -; J: TRBJ1-1; D: -; V: TRBV10-2; DNA: TGCGCCAGCAGTGAGGTGCGGAAAAACACTGAAGCTTTCTTT; CDR3: CASSEVRKNTEAFF
size: -; J: TRBJ1-6; D: TRBD1; V: TRBV5-6; DNA: TGTGCCAGCAGCACGATCCCGGGGACAGGTCCTACTCGGTCCCTCCACTTT; CDR3: CASSTIPGTGPTRSLHF